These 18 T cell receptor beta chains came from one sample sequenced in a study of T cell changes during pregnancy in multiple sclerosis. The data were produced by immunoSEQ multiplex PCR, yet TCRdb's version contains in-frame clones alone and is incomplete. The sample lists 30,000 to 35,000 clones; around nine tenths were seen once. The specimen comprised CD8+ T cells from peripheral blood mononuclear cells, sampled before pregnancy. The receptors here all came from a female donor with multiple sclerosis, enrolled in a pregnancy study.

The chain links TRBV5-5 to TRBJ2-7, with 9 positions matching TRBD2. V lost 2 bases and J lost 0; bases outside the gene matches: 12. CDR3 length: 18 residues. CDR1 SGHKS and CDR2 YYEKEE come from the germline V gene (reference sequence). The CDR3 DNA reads TGTGCCAGCAGCTTATGGCTAGCGGGGTCCCTGAGCTCCTACGAGCAGTACTTC. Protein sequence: CASSLWLAGSLSSYEQYF.

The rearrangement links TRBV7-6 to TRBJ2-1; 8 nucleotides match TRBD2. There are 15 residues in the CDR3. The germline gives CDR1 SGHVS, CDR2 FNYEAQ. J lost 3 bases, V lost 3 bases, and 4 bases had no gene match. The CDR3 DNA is TGTGCCAGCAGCTTTAGCGGGACATTCTACAATGAGCAGTTCTTC. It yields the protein CASSFSGTFYNEQFF.

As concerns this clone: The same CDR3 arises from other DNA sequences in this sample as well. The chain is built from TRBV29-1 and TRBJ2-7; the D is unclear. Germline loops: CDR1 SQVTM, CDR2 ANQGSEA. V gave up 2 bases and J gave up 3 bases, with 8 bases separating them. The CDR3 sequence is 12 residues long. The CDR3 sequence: CSVELADYEQYF. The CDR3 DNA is TGCAGCGTTGAACTGGCTGACTACGAGCAGTACTTC.

For the CDR3, the DNA is TGTGCCAGTAGTATTTCACAGCCTATCTGGAATGAAAAACTGTTTTTT. Its translation: CASSISQPIWNEKLFF. The rearrangement joins TRBV19 to TRBJ1-4; D remains ambiguous. Trimming left V 3 bases short and J 5 bases short, with 16 bases between. The CDR3 totals 16 residues. CDR1 is LNHDA and CDR2 is SQIVND in the germline V gene (reference sequence).

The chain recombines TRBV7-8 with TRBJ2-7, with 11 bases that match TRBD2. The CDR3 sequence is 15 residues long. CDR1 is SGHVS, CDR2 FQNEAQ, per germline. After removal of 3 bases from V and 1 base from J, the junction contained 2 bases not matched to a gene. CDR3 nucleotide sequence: TGTGCCAGCAGCTTGAGACTAGCGGGGTCCTACGAGCAGTACTTC. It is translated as CASSLRLAGSYEQYF. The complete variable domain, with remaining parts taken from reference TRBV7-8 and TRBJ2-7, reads GAGVSQSPRYKVAKRGQDVALRCDPISGHVSLFWYQQALGQGPEFLTYFQNEAQLDKSGLPSDRFFAERPEGSVSTLKIQRTQQEDSAVYLCASSLRLAGSYEQYFGPGTRLTVT.

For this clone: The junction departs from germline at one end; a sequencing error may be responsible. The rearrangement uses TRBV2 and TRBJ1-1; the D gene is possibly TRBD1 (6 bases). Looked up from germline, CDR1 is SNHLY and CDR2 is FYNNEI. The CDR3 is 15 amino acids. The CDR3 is CASNEPQGPNTEAFF. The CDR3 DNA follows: TGTGCCAGCAATGAACCACAGGGCCCGAACACTGAAGCTTTCTTT.

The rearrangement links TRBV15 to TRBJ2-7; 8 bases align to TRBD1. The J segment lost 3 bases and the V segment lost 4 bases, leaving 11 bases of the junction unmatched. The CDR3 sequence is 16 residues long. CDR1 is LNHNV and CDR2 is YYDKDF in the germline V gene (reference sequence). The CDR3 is CATSKDRERGDYEQYF. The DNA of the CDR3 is TGTGCCACCAGCAAGGACAGGGAGAGAGGGGACTACGAGCAGTACTTC.

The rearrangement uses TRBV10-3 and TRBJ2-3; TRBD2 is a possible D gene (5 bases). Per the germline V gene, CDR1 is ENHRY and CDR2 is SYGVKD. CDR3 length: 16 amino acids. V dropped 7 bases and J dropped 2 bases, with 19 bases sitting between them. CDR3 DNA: TGTGCCATCACCACGCCCGAGCGGCGAACCACAGATACGCAGTATTTT. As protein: CAITTPERRTTDTQYF.

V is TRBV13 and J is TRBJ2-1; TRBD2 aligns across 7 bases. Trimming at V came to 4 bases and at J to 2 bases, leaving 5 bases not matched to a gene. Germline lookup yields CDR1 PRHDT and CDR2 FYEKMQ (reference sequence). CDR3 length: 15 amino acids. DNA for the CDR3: TGTGCCAGCAGCTCTCCTAGCGGTACCTACAATGAGCAGTTCTTC. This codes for CASSSPSGTYNEQFF.

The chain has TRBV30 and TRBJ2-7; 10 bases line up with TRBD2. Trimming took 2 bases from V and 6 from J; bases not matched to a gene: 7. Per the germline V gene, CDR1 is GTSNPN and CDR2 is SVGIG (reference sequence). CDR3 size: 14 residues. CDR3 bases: TGTGCCTGGAGTACAGCGGGAGGGCTGAGCGAGCAGTACTTC. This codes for CAWSTAGGLSEQYF.

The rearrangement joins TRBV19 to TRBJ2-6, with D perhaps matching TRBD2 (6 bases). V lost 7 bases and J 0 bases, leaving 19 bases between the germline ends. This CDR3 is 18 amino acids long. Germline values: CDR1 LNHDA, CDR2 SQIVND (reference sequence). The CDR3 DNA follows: TGTGCCAGTACGAGGAGGGACGAACCCCTCTCTGGGGCCAACGTCCTGACTTTC. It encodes CASTRRDEPLSGANVLTF.

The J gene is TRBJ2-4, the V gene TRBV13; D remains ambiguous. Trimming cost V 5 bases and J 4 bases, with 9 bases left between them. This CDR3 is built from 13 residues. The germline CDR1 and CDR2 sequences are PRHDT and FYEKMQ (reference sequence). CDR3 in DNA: TGTGCCAGCAGCCCTAGAGTGAAAAACATTCAGTACTTC. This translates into CASSPRVKNIQYF.

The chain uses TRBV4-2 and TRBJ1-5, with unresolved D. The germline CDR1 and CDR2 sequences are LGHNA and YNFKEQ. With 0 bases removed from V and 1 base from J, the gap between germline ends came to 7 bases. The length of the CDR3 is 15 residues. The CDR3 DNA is TGTGCCAGCAGCCAAGATTCCGGGAGCAATCAGCCCCAGCATTTT. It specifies CASSQDSGSNQPQHF.

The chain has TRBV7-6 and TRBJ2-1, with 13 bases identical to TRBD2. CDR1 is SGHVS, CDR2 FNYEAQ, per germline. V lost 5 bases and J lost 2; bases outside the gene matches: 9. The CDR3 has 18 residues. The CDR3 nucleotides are TGTGCCAGCAGCAGATCCGAGGGACTAGCGGGACCCTACAATGAGCAGTTCTTC. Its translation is CASSRSEGLAGPYNEQFF.

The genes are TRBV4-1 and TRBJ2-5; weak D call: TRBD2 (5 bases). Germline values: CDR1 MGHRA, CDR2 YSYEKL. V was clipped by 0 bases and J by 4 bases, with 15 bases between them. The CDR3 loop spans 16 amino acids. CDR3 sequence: CASSQETGRGRETQYF. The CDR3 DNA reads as TGCGCCAGCAGCCAAGAAACCGGTCGGGGTCGAGAGACCCAGTACTTC.

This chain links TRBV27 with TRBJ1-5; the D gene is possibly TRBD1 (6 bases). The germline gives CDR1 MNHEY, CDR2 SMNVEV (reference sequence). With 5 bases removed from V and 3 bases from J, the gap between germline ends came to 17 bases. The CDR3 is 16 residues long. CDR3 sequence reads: CASSPITGPLNQPQHF. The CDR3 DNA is TGTGCCAGCAGTCCGATAACAGGGCCCCTCAATCAGCCCCAGCATTTT.

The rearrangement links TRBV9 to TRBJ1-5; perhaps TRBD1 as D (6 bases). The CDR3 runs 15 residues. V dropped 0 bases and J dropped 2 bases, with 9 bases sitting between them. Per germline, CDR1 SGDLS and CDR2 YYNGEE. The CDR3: CASSVGAGGNQPQHF. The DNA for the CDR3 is TGTGCCAGCAGCGTAGGGGCAGGGGGCAATCAGCCCCAGCATTTT. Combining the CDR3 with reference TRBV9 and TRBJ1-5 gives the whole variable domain DSGVTQTPKHLITATGQRVTLRCSPRSGDLSVYWYQQSLDQGLQFLIQYYNGEERAKGNILERFSAQQFPDLHSELNLSSLELGDSALYFCASSVGAGGNQPQHFGDGTRLSIL.

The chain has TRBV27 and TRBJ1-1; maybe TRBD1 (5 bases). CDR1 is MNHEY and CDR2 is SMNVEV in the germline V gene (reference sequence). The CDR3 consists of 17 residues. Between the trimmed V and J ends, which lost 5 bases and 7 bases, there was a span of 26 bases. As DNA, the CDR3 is TGTGCCAGCAGTCCCCGTTACCTGCTACAGGTTGGTAGTGAAGCTTTCTTT. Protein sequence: CASSPRYLLQVGSEAFF.